This record covers a single T cell receptor (beta chain). The conserved final phenylalanine or tryptophan is absent from the CDR3, which likely points to a read error. This record belongs to a study of T-cell reconstitution after alpha-beta-depleted transplantation in children. CDR3 length: 15 amino acids. Germline CDR1 DFQATT, CDR2 SNEGSKA (reference sequence). Preparing the TCRbeta library involved the use of unique molecular identifiers. TCRdb passed the PCR reads through MiXCR, listing each CDR3 protein once. This sample has approximately 630,000 distinct CDR3 sequences, with approximately 14% found just once.

The sample here was PBMCs, taken before TCRalphabeta/CD19-depleted stem cell transplant. This TCR derives from a girl aged 2-10 years with congenital amegakaryocytic thrombocytopenia, due to receive a stem cell transplant. V usage is TRBV20-1 and J usage is TRBJ2-1, with 8 bases aligning to TRBD2. This chain's CDR3 is CSARDPLREVNEQFS. The DNA for the CDR3 is TGCAGCGCTAGAGACCCCTTGCGGGAGGTGAATGAGCAGTTCTCC.